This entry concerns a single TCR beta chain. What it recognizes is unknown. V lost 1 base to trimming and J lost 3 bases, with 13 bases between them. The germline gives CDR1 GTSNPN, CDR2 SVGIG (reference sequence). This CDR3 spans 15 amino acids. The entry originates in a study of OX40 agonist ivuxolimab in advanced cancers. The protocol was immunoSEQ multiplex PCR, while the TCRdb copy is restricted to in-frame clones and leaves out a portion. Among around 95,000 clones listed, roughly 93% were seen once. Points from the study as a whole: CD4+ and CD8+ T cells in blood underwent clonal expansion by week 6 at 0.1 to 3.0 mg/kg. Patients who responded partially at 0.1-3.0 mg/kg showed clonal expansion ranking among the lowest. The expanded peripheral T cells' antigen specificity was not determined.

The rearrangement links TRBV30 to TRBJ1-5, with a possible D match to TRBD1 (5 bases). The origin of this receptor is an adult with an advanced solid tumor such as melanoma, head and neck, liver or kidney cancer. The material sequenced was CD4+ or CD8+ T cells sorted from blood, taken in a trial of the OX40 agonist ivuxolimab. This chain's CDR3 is CAWSASGTTNQPQHF. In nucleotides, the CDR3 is TGTGCCTGGAGTGCCTCCGGGACTACCAATCAGCCCCAGCATTTT.